Included here is one T cell receptor (beta chain) sequence, with context. The data were obtained in a study of blood T cell repertoires in COVID-19. For the study at large: T cells, B-cell-depleted T cells, or PBMCs provided the cDNA or gDNA that served as material.

Germline V gene data show CDR1 as LGHDT and CDR2 as YNNKEL (reference sequence). CDR3 length: 14 amino acids. V was cut by 7 bases and J by 4 bases, with 13 bases left in between. The protocol was immunoSEQ multiplex PCR, while the TCRdb copy is restricted to in-frame clones and leaves out a portion. This sample yields under 130,000 clones, of which around 81% are seen a single time; more than 8% belongs to the top ten. The chain links TRBV3-1 (or the pseudogene TRBV3-2) to TRBJ2-2; D is uncertain. This sequence originates from a woman in her sixties or seventies with acute or convalescent COVID-19. The sequenced sample was peripheral blood. The CDR3 protein is CASTYQSSTGELFF. The DNA of the CDR3 is TGTGCCAGCACCTACCAATCTAGCACCGGGGAGCTGTTTTTT.